This T cell receptor (beta chain) derives from a study of T cell responses to AZD1222 COVID-19 vaccine. The table came from immunoSEQ multiplex PCR; TCRdb's copy has only in-frame clones and leaves some out. Among some 150,000 clones, roughly 92% were seen once, and the ten largest hold about 5%. The length of the CDR3 is 15 residues. Per germline, CDR1 ENHRY and CDR2 SYGVKD. V was pared by 8 bases and J by 12 bases, with 11 bases of the junction left unmatched. The receptor was derived from an adult in good health. The sample consisted of peripheral blood, taken on day 0 of AZD1222 vaccination. This chain joins TRBV10-3 and TRBJ2-1, with 15 bases aligning to TRBD2. The CDR3 region is CAIGLAGGSGRGQFF. DNA of the CDR3: TGTGCCATCGGACTAGCGGGAGGGAGTGGTAGGGGGCAGTTCTTC.